The TCR beta chain described here comes from a study of blood T cell repertoires in COVID-19. Study-level background: COVID-19 samples collected from the United States, Italy and Spain covered acute and convalescent phases. PBMCs, B-cell-depleted T cells, or T cells were the source of the cDNA or gDNA that made up the material.

Methods used by the authors: Reference gene primers were amplified, and this amplification served to estimate nucleated cell counts. The repertoire was sequenced with immunoSEQ multiplex PCR; TCRdb's copy has only in-frame clones and lacks some. V and J calls and clone size come straight from that table; D and trimming were deduced from the DNA. The sample includes fewer than 110,000 clones, roughly 84% of them seen just once. This CDR3 has 16 amino acids. Trimming took 0 bases from V and 4 from J; bases not matched to a gene: 7. Germline CDR1 is SGDLS and CDR2 is YYNGEE. This chain connects TRBV9 to TRBJ2-3; 8 bases line up with TRBD2. Material for sequencing was peripheral blood. The TCR sequence derives from a human donor in a cohort sampled during active COVID-19. The CDR3 region is CASSVVAGGGADTQYF. CDR3 DNA sequence: TGTGCCAGCAGCGTAGTTGCGGGAGGAGGGGCAGATACGCAGTATTTT.